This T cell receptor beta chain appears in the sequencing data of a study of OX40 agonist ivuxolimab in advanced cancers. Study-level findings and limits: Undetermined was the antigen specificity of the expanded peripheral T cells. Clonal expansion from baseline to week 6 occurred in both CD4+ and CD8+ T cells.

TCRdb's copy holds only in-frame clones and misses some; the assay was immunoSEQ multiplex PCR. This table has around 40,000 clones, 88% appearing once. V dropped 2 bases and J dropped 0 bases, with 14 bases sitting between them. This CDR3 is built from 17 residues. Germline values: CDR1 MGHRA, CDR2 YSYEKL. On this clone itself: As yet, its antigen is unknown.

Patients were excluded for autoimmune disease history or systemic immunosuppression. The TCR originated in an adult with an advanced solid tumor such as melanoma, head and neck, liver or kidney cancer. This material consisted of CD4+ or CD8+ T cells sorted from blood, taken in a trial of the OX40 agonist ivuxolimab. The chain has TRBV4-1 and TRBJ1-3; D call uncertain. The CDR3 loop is CASSQRFIGSSGNTIYF. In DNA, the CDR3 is TGCGCCAGCAGCCAAAGGTTCATCGGGAGCTCTGGAAACACCATATATTTT.